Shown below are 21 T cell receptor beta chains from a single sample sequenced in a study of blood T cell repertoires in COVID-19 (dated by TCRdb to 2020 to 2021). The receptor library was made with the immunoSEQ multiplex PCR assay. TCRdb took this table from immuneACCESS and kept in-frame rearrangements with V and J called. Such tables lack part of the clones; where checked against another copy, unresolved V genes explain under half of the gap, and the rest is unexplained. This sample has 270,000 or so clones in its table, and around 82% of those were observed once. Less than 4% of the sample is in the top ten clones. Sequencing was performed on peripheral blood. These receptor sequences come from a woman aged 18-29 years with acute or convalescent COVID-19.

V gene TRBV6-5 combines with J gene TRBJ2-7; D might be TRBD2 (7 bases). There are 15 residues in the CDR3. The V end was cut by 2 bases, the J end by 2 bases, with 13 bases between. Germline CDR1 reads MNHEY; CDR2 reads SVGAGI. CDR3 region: CASSYGGGGTYEQYF. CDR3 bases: TGTGCCAGCAGTTACGGCGGGGGCGGCACCTACGAGCAGTACTTC.

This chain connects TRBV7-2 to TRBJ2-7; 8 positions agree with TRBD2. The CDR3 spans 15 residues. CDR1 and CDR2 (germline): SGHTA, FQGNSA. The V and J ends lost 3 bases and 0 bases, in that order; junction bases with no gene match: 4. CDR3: CASSLWSGSSYEQYF. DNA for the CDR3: TGTGCCAGCAGCTTGTGGAGCGGGAGCTCCTACGAGCAGTACTTC.

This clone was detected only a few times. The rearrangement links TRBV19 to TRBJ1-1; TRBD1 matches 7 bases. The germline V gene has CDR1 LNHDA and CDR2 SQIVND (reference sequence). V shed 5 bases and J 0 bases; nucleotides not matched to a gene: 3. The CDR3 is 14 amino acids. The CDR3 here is CASSLGQMNTEAFF. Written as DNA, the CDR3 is TGTGCCAGTAGTCTGGGACAGATGAACACTGAAGCTTTCTTT.

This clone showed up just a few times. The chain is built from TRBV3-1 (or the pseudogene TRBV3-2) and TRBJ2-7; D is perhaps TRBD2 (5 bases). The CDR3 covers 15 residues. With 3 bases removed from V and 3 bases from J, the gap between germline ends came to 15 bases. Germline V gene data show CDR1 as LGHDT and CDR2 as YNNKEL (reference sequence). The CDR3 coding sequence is TGTGCCAGCAGCCAGGGCCCCGGACTTATCTACGAGCAGTACTTC. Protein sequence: CASSQGPGLIYEQYF.

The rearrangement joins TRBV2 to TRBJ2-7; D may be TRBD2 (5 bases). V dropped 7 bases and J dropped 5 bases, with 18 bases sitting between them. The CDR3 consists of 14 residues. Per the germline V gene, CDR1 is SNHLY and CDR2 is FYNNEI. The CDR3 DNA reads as TGTGCCAGCACTAAGCGGACGACTCTCGACGAGCAGTACTTC. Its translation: CASTKRTTLDEQYF.

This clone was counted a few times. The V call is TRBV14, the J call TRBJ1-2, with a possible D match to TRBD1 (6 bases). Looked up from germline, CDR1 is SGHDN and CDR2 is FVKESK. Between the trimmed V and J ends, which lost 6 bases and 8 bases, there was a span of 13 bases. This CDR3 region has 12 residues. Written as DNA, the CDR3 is TGTGCCAGCAGACCACAGGGTACCGGCTACACCTTC. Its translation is CASRPQGTGYTF.

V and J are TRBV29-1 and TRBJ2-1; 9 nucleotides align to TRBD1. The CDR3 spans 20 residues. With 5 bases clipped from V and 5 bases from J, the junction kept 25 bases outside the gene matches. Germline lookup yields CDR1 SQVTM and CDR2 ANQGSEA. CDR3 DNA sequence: TGCAGCGTTAGAAGGGGGTTGTTGAGGGACAGGGATTACCCGGACAATGAGCAGTTCTTC. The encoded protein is CSVRRGLLRDRDYPDNEQFF.

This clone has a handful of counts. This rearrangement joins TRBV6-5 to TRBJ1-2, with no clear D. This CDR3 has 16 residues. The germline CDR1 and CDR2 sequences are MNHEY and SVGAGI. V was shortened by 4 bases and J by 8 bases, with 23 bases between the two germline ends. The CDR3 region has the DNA TGTGCCAGCAGTTCGGTCCTGTCTCCTCCGGGGAAGGGCTACACCTTC. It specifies CASSSVLSPPGKGYTF.

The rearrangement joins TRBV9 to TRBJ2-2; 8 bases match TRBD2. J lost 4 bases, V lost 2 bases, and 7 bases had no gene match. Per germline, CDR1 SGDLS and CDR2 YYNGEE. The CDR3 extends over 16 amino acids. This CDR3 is CASSVSLAVGTGELFF. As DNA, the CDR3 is TGTGCCAGCAGCGTCTCACTAGCGGTGGGCACCGGGGAGCTGTTTTTT. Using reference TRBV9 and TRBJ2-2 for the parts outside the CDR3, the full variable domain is DSGVTQTPKHLITATGQRVTLRCSPRSGDLSVYWYQQSLDQGLQFLIQYYNGEERAKGNILERFSAQQFPDLHSELNLSSLELGDSALYFCASSVSLAVGTGELFFGEGSRLTVL.

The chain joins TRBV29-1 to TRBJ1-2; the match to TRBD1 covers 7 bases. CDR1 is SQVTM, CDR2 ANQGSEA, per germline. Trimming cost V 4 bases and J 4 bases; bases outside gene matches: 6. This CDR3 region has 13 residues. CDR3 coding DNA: TGCAGCGTTGTCCGTCAGGGGGTCTATGGCTACACCTTC. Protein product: CSVVRQGVYGYTF.

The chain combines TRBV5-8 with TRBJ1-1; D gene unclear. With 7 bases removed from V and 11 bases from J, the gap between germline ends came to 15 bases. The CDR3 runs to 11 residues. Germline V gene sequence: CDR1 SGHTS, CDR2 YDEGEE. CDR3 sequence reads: CASLGTRKAFF. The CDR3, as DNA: TGTGCCAGCTTAGGAACGCGGAAGGCTTTCTTT. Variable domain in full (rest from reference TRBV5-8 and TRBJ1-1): EAGVTQSPTHLIKTRGQQATLRCSPISGHTSVYWYQQALGLGLQFLLWYDEGEERNRGNFPPRFSGRQFPNYSSELNVNALELEDSALYLCASLGTRKAFFGQGTRLTVV.

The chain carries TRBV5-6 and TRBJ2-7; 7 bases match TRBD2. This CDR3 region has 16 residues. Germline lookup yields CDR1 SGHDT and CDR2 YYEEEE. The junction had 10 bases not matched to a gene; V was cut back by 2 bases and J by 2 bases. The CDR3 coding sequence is TGTGCCAGCAGCTTCAGTGGACTAGGGTATCCCTACGAGCAGTACTTC. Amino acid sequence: CASSFSGLGYPYEQYF.

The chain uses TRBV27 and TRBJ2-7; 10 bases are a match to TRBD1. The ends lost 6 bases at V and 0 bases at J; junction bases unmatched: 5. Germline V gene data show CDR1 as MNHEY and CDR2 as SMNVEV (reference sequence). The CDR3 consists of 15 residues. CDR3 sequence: CASSRGTGASYEQYF. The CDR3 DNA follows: TGTGCCAGCAGCCGTGGGACAGGGGCCTCCTACGAGCAGTACTTC.

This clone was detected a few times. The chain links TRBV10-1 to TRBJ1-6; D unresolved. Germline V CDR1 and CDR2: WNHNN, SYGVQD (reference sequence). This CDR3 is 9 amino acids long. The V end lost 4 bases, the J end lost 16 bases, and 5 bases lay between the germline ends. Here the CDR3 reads CASSGPLHF. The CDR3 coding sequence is TGCGCCAGCAGTGGTCCACTCCACTTT.

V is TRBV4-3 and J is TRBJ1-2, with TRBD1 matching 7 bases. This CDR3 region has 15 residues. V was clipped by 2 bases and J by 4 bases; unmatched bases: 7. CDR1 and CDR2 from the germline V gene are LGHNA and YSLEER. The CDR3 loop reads CASSQSRGQSYGYTF. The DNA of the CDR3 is TGCGCCAGCAGCCAATCTAGGGGGCAAAGCTATGGCTACACCTTC.

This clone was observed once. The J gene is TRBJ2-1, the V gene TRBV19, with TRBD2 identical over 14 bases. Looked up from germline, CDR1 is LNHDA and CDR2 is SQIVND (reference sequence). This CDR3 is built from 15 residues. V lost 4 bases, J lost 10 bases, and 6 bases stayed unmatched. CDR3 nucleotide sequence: TGTGCCAGTAGTACGGGACTAGCGGGAGAGGAGGAGCAGTTCTTC. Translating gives CASSTGLAGEEEQFF.

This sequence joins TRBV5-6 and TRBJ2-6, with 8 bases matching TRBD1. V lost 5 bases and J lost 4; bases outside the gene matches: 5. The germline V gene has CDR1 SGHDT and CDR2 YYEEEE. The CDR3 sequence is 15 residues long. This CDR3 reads CASRPQGGGANVLTF. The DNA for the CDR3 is TGTGCCAGCAGACCACAGGGGGGCGGGGCCAACGTCCTGACTTTC.

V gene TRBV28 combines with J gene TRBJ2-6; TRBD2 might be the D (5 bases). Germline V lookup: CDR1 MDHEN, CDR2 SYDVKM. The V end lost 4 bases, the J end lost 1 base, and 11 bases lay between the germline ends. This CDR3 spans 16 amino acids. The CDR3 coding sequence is TGTGCCAGCAGTTCCCCGGGGAGTTCTGGGGCCAACGTCCTGACTTTC. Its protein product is CASSSPGSSGANVLTF.

In DNA, the CDR3 is TGTGCCAGCAGCTTAGACAGCGGGAGAGACGAGCAGTACTTC. This encodes CASSLDSGRDEQYF. The chain is built from TRBV7-2 and TRBJ2-7; 8 nucleotides line up with TRBD2. The V gene's germline CDR1 is SGHTA and CDR2 FQGNSA. After removal of 1 base from V and 5 bases from J, the junction contained 4 bases not matched to a gene. CDR3 length equals 14 residues.

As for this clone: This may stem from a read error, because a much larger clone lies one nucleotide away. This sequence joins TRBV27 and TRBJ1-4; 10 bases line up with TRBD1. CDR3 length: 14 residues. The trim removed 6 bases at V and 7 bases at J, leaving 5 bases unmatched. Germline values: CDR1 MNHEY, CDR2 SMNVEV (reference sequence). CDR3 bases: TGTGCCAGCAGCCGACAGGGGGCGGGTGAAAAACTGTTTTTT. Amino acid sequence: CASSRQGAGEKLFF.

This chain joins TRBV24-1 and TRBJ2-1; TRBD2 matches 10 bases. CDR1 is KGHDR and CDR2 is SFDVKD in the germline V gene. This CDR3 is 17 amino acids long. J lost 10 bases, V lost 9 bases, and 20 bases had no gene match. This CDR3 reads CATGGTSGASGIGEQFF. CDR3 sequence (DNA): TGTGCCACCGGGGGAACTAGCGGGGCCTCAGGGATAGGGGAGCAGTTCTTC.